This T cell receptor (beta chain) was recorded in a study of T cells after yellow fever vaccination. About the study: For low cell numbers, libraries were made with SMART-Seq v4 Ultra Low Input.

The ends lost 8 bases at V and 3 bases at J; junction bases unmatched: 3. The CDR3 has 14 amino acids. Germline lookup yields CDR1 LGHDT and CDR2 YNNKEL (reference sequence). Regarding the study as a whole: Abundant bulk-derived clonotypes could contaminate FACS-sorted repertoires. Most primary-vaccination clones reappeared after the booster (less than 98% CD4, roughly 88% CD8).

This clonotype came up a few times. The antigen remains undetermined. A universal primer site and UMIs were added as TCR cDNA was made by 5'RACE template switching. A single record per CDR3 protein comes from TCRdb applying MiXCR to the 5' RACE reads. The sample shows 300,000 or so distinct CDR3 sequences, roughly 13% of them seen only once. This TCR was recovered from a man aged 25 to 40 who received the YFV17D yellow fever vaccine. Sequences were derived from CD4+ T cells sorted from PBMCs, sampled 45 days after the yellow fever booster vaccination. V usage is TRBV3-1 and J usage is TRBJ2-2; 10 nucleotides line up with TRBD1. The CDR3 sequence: CASVDRGDTGELFF. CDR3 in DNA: TGTGCCAGCGTGGACAGGGGGGACACCGGGGAGCTGTTTTTT.